The clone carrying this T cell receptor beta chain has only one observation. The entry originates in a study of blood T cell repertoires in COVID-19. Sequencing used immunoSEQ multiplex PCR; TCRdb keeps in-frame clones, though not all of them. The sample lists just over 200,000 clones; 70% to 90% were seen once. The source material was peripheral blood. The TCR comes from a man at least 80 years old with acute or convalescent COVID-19.

The CDR3 loop reads CASWRQYTDTQYF. For the CDR3, the DNA is TGTGCCAGCTGGAGACAGTACACAGATACGCAGTATTTT. V and J are TRBV2 and TRBJ2-3, with D possibly matching TRBD1 (5 bases). The CDR3 totals 13 residues. The V gene lost 8 bases and the J gene lost 2 bases, with 11 bases spanning the gap. CDR1 and CDR2 (germline): SNHLY, FYNNEI.